This is a list of T cell receptor beta chains from one sample in a study of T cells of healthy individuals. TCRdb ran MiXCR on the 5' RACE reads and lists one entry per CDR3 protein. The table shows 40,000 to 60,000 distinct CDR3 sequences, with around 15% occurring only once. All receptors derive from a human donor in good health. CDR3s include the opening cysteine and the closing phenylalanine or tryptophan. The order of the fields is V gene, J gene, D gene, clone size, CDR3 protein, CDR3 DNA. D genes are given only for firm matches. Only part of the rows carry a size: once, few, many, or a class if the clone is expanded.

>TRBV18|TRBJ1-2|-|many
CASSPDRSDYGYTF
TGTGCCAGCTCACCAGACAGGTCTGACTATGGCTACACCTTC
>TRBV4-3|TRBJ2-3|-|once
CASSQDGGGGTDTQYF
TGCGCCAGCAGCCAAGATGGAGGGGGAGGCACAGATACGCAGTATTTT
>TRBV24-1|TRBJ2-3|-|few
CASGGRSPDTQYF
TGTGCCTCAGGAGGCAGGTCTCCAGATACGCAGTATTTT
>TRBV10-3|TRBJ2-3|-|many
CAISESAASGTDTQYF
TGTGCCATCAGTGAGTCAGCGGCTAGCGGCACAGATACGCAGTATTTT
>TRBV11-2|TRBJ2-1|-|many
CASSHYGGQSSYNEQFF
TGTGCCAGCAGTCACTACGGGGGGCAAAGCTCCTACAATGAGCAGTTCTTC
>TRBV9|TRBJ2-7|TRBD2|few
CASSAGGGGEQYF
TGTGCCAGCAGCGCCGGGGGGGGAGGCGAGCAGTACTTC
>TRBV20-1|TRBJ1-3|-|many
CSARDSGTGNTIYF
TGCAGTGCTAGAGATTCCGGGACTGGAAACACCATATATTTT
>TRBV19|TRBJ2-3|-|many
CASGHPTGGTDTQYF
TGTGCCAGTGGGCACCCCACGGGTGGGACAGATACGCAGTATTTT
>TRBV28|TRBJ2-7|TRBD2|-
CASTRALAFTYEQYF
TGTGCCAGCACCAGGGCACTAGCGTTCACCTACGAGCAGTACTTC
>TRBV4-3|TRBJ1-2|TRBD1|-
CASSRGQTYGYTF
TGCGCCAGCAGCCGGGGACAGACTTATGGCTACACCTTC
>TRBV12-3/TRBV12-4|TRBJ1-5|TRBD1|-
CASRPTGSNQPQHF
TGTGCCAGCAGACCGACAGGGAGCAATCAGCCCCAGCATTTT
>TRBV6-1|TRBJ2-2|TRBD2|many
CASTWTSGGNTGELFF
TGTGCCAGCACCTGGACTAGCGGGGGAAACACCGGGGAGCTGTTTTTT
>TRBV7-8|TRBJ2-1|-|many
CASSLEVERSYNEQFF
TGTGCCAGCAGCTTGGAGGTCGAGAGATCCTACAATGAGCAGTTCTTC
>TRBV7-2|TRBJ2-1|-|-
CASSLDGQMYEQFF
TGTGCCAGCAGCTTAGACGGGCAGATGTATGAGCAGTTCTTC
>TRBV6-2/TRBV6-3|TRBJ1-6|-|many
CASSYSSGLGSPLHF
TGTGCCAGCAGTTACTCGTCGGGGCTGGGCTCACCCCTCCACTTT
>TRBV5-1|TRBJ1-1|-|-
CASSLARGGVHEAFF
TGCGCCAGCAGCTTGGCCAGGGGCGGAGTTCATGAAGCTTTCTTT
>TRBV7-2|TRBJ2-2|-|many
CASSLDGFTGELFF
TGTGCCAGCAGCTTAGATGGCTTTACCGGGGAGCTGTTTTTT
>TRBV19|TRBJ2-2|-|-
CASRTAAKLTGELFF
TGTGCCAGTAGGACCGCGGCGAAGCTCACCGGGGAGCTGTTTTTT
>TRBV20-1|TRBJ1-1|TRBD1|-
CSARRQGMGEMNTEAFF
TGCAGTGCTCGCAGACAGGGGATGGGAGAGATGAACACTGAAGCTTTCTTT
>TRBV6-4|TRBJ2-5|TRBD1|many
CANTGEETQYF
TGTGCCAACACAGGGGAAGAGACCCAGTACTTC
>TRBV18|TRBJ1-5|-|many
CASSTGNQPQHF
TGTGCCAGCTCAACAGGCAATCAGCCCCAGCATTTT
>TRBV7-2|TRBJ2-7|-|medium-sized
CASSLVPHEQYF
TGTGCCAGCAGCTTAGTTCCCCACGAGCAGTACTTC
>TRBV4-3|TRBJ2-3|TRBD2|-
CASSQGSAGVEDTQYF
TGCGCCAGCAGCCAAGGGTCAGCGGGAGTAGAAGATACGCAGTATTTT
>TRBV3-1|TRBJ2-7|-|many
CASSQGLAAYEQYF
TGTGCCAGCAGCCAAGGTCTAGCAGCCTACGAGCAGTACTTC
>TRBV20-1|TRBJ2-5|TRBD1|few
CSARPPGGVGETQYF
TGCAGTGCTAGACCCCCAGGGGGAGTGGGAGAGACCCAGTACTTC
>TRBV30|TRBJ1-5|-|many
CAWSSPFRSNQPQHF
TGTGCCTGGAGTAGTCCGTTTCGGAGCAATCAGCCCCAGCATTTT
>TRBV6-5|TRBJ2-1|TRBD2|medium-sized
CASSYSSISGGYNEQFF
TGTGCCAGCAGTTACTCGTCTATAAGCGGGGGGTACAATGAGCAGTTCTTC
>TRBV7-8|TRBJ1-6|-|few
CASSPQNSPLHF
TGTGCCAGCAGCCCCCAAAATTCACCCCTCCACTTT
>TRBV10-3|TRBJ1-6|TRBD1|-
CAISAGTGSGSPLHF
TGTGCCATCAGTGCCGGGACAGGAAGCGGTTCACCCCTCCACTTT
>TRBV6-5|TRBJ2-7|TRBD1|many
CASRVRTGAYEQYF
TGTGCCAGCAGGGTCCGGACAGGGGCCTACGAGCAGTACTTC
>TRBV20-1|TRBJ2-1|TRBD2|many
CSAVKSGLAFNEQFF
TGCAGTGCTGTCAAATCGGGACTAGCTTTCAATGAGCAGTTCTTC
>TRBV9|TRBJ2-5|-|few
CASSVGRQETQYF
TGTGCCAGCAGCGTAGGTCGCCAAGAGACCCAGTACTTC
>TRBV7-3|TRBJ2-6|TRBD1|few
CASSAGTGGANVLTF
TGTGCCAGCAGCGCGGGGACAGGCGGGGCCAACGTCCTGACTTTC
>TRBV2|TRBJ2-1|-|few
CASSDGRVNEQFF
TGTGCCAGCAGTGACGGCAGGGTCAATGAGCAGTTCTTC
>TRBV7-2|TRBJ2-7|-|few
CASSLAYRDREQYF
TGTGCCAGCAGCTTAGCGTACAGGGATCGGGAGCAGTACTTC
>TRBV29-1|TRBJ1-1|-|many
CSVVRLNTEAFF
TGCAGCGTAGTTCGATTGAACACTGAAGCTTTCTTT
>TRBV24-1|TRBJ2-5|-|-
CATSSRNLLAETQYF
TGTGCCACCAGTAGCCGAAACCTCCTGGCAGAGACCCAGTACTTC
>TRBV20-1|TRBJ2-7|TRBD2|many
CSAKLAGGGPYEQYF
TGCAGTGCTAAGTTAGCGGGAGGGGGCCCCTACGAGCAGTACTTC
>TRBV29-1|TRBJ1-2|-|-
CSVGGTYYGYTF
TGCAGCGTTGGGGGGACATACTATGGCTACACCTTC
>TRBV5-1|TRBJ2-6|-|few
CASGTGGANVLTF
TGCGCCAGCGGAACAGGTGGGGCCAACGTCCTGACTTTC
>TRBV7-2|TRBJ2-7|-|few
CASTAGGLYSYLDYEQYF
TGTGCCAGCACCGCAGGAGGGTTGTACAGCTACCTCGACTACGAGCAGTACTTC
>TRBV4-1|TRBJ2-3|-|many
CASSQEGLNSDTQYF
TGCGCCAGCAGCCAAGAGGGACTCAATTCAGATACGCAGTATTTT
>TRBV12-5|TRBJ2-5|-|many
CASGRDETQYF
TGTGCTAGTGGGCGTGACGAGACCCAGTACTTC
>TRBV25-1|TRBJ2-1|-|many
CATSVGNEQFF
TGTGCCACCTCGGTCGGGAATGAGCAGTTCTTC
>TRBV7-9|TRBJ1-3|-|-
CASSLWGSGNTIYF
TGTGCCAGCAGCTTATGGGGATCTGGAAACACCATATATTTT